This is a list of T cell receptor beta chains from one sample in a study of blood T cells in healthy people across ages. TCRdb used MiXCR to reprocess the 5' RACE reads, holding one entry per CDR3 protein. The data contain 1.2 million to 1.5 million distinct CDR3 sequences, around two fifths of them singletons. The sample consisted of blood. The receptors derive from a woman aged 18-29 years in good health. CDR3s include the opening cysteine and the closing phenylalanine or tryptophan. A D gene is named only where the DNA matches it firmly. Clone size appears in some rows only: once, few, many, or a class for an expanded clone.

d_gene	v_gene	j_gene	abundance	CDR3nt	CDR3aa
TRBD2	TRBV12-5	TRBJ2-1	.	TGTGCTAGTGGTCGCGGACTAGCGGGGTTATGGGACAATGAGCAGTTCTTC	CASGRGLAGLWDNEQFF
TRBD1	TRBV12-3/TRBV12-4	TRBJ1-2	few	TGTGCCAGCAGAGCGACAGGGCTTGGTAACTATGGCTACACCTTC	CASRATGLGNYGYTF
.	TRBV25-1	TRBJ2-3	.	TGTGCCAGCCAGGGCCCCTTCTGGACAGATACGCAGTATTTT	CASQGPFWTDTQYF
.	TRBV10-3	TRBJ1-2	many	TGTGCCATCAGTGAGTCACTAGAAAGCTATGGCTACACCTTC	CAISESLESYGYTF
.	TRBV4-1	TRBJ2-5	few	TGCGCCAGCAGCCAACGAATACAAGAGACCCAGTACTTC	CASSQRIQETQYF
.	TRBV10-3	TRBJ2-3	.	TGTGCCATCAGAGGGGGGGCTAGCGGCACAGATACGCAGTATTTT	CAIRGGASGTDTQYF
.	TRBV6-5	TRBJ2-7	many	TGTGCCAGCAGTTACGGACTTTACGAGCAGTACTTC	CASSYGLYEQYF
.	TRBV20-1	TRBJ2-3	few	TGCAGTGCTGATGACGGTGTTGGCACAGATACGCAGTATTTT	CSADDGVGTDTQYF
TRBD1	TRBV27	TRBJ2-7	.	TGTGCCTGCAGTTTAGGCACCGGGACAGGGGGCAACGAGCAGTACTTC	CACSLGTGTGGNEQYF
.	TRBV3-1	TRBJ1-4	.	TGTGCCAGCAGCGAACAGGGATCGAATGAAAAACTGTTTTTT	CASSEQGSNEKLFF
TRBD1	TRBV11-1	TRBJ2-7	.	TGTGCCAGCAGCTTGCCCCCCGGGACAGGGCCTTCCTACGAGCAGTACTTC	CASSLPPGTGPSYEQYF
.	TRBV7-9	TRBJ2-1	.	TGTGCCAGCAGCTTATTGGGGGAGGTCTACAATGAGCAGTTCTTC	CASSLLGEVYNEQFF
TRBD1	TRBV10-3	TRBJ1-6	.	TGTGCCATCAGTAGGGGACAGGGGGCTTCTCTGTCCCCACCCCTCCACTTT	CAISRGQGASLSPPLHF
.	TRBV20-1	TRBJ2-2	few	TGCAGTGCTAGAGAATTCTCTACCGGGGAGCTGTTTTTT	CSAREFSTGELFF
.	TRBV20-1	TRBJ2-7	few	TGCAGTGTTGCGGGAAGGTTCAATGAGCAGTACTTC	CSVAGRFNEQYF
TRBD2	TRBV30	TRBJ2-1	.	TGTGCCTGGAGTGTACTTGGGGGGGGAAAAAATGAGCAGTTCTTC	CAWSVLGGGKNEQFF
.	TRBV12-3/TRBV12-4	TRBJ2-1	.	TGTGCCAGCAGTGGCAGGGGGGGAGGTGAGCAGTTCTTC	CASSGRGGGEQFF
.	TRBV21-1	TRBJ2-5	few	TGTGCCAGCAGCACGTTATTGGGACAGGGGGCAGAGACCCAGTACTTC	CASSTLLGQGAETQYF
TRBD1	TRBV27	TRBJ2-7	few	TGTGCCAGCAGTCCGACAGGGATCCTCAACGAGCAGTACTTC	CASSPTGILNEQYF
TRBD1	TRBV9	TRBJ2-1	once	TGTGCCAGCAGCGTAGGTGGGACAGGGCTGAATGAGCAGTTCTTC	CASSVGGTGLNEQFF
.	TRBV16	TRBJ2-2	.	TGTGCCAGCAGCGACGGACGAGTCGGGGAGCTGTTTTTT	CASSDGRVGELFF
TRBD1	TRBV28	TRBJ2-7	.	TGTGCCAGCAGATTGCCGGGACAGGGAACCTACGAGCAGTACTTC	CASRLPGQGTYEQYF
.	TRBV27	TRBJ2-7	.	TGTGCCAGCAGTCTTACTCGGGGGCCCTCCTACGAGCAGTACTTC	CASSLTRGPSYEQYF
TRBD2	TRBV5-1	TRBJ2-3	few	TGCGCCAGCACGGGACTAGCGGGGACCGATACGCAGTATTTT	CASTGLAGTDTQYF
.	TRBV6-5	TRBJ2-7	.	TGTGCCAGCAGTTACTCGAAATACGAGCAGTACTTC	CASSYSKYEQYF
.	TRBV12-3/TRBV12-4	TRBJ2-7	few	TGTGCCAGCAGCTGGGGAGTTGGGGAGTACTTC	CASSWGVGEYF
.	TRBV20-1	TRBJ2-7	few	TGCAGTGCTAGGGGTGGCGTCTACGAGCAGTACTTC	CSARGGVYEQYF
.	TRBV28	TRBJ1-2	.	TGTGCCAGCAGTCCGACGACTGCACGATATGGCTACACCTTC	CASSPTTARYGYTF
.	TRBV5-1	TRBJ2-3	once	TGCGCCAGCAGCGACGGGGGATACTCAACAGATACGCAGTATTTT	CASSDGGYSTDTQYF
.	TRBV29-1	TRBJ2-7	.	TGCAGCGTTGGCGCCACAGGATACGAGCAGTACTTC	CSVGATGYEQYF
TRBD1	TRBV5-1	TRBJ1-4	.	TGCGCCAGCAACAGCGGGACAGCAAATGAAAAACTGTTTTTT	CASNSGTANEKLFF
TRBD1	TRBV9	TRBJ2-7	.	TGTGCCAGCAGCGTAGGGGGGACAGGGGGATACTACGAGCAGTACTTC	CASSVGGTGGYYEQYF
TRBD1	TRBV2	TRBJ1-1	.	TGTGCCAGCAGGGCCGGTCAGGGGGCAGTCACTGAAGCTTTCTTT	CASRAGQGAVTEAFF
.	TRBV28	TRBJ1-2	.	TGTGCCTGCAGTTTAGACACCAACTATGGCTACACCTTC	CACSLDTNYGYTF
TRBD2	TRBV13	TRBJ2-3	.	TGTGCCAGCAGCTCCGCTAGCGGGGGGGAGACAGATACGCAGTATTTT	CASSSASGGETDTQYF
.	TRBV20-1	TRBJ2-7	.	TGCAGTGCTAGAGTCCTGCAGGGCGCATACGAGCAGTACTTC	CSARVLQGAYEQYF
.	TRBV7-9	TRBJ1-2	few	TGTGCCAGCAGCAAAACGACAGGAGTCTATGGCTACACCTTC	CASSKTTGVYGYTF
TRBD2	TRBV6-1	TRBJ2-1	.	TGTGCCAGCACTCGGCTAGCGGGAGACTATGAGCAGTTCTTC	CASTRLAGDYEQFF
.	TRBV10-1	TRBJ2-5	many	TGCGCCAGCAGTGTGGGGAAAGAGACCCAGTACTTC	CASSVGKETQYF
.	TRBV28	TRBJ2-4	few	TGTGCCAGCAGTTACTACGGCACAAACATTCAGTACTTC	CASSYYGTNIQYF
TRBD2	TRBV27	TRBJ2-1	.	TGTGCCAGCACAGCGGGCGGGGGGACTTCCTACAATGAGCAGTTCTTC	CASTAGGGTSYNEQFF
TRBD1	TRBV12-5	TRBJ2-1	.	TGTGCTAGTGGTGAACCCAGGGGGAGCTCCTACAATGAGCAGTTCTTC	CASGEPRGSSYNEQFF
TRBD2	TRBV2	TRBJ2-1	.	TGTGCCAGCCTCGGGACTAGCGACTACAATGAGCAGTTCTTC	CASLGTSDYNEQFF
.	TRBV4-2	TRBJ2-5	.	TGTGCCAGCAGCCAGTCCGGGGAAGGAAAGACCCAGTACTTC	CASSQSGEGKTQYF
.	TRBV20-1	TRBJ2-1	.	TGCAGTGCATTACTAGGCAATGAGCAGTTCTTC	CSALLGNEQFF
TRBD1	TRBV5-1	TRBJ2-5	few	TGCGCCAGCAGCTTGGTAGGGACAGGGTTGGAGACCCAGTACTTC	CASSLVGTGLETQYF
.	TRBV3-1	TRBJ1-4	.	TGTGCCAGCAGCCCTCCCCCCGGCGAAAAACTGTTTTTT	CASSPPPGEKLFF
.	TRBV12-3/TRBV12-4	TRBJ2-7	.	TGTGCCAGCAGTCCGGGGCAGCCCACCTACGAGCAGTACTTC	CASSPGQPTYEQYF
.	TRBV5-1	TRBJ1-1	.	TGCGCCAGCAGCTTGGGGCAGGGATTTAACACTGAAGCTTTCTTT	CASSLGQGFNTEAFF
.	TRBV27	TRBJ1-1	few	TGTGCCAGCAGTGGCGCTATGTGGAGGAACACTGAAGCTTTCTTT	CASSGAMWRNTEAFF
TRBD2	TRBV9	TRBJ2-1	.	TGTGCCAGCAGCTCGGGACTAGCGGGGGGGCCAGGTGAGCAGTTCTTC	CASSSGLAGGPGEQFF
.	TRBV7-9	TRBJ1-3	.	TGTGCCAGCACGCGGATCTCTGGAAACACCATATATTTT	CASTRISGNTIYF
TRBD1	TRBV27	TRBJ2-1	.	TGTGCCAGCAGGCGAGGGGGCACCCTCTCCTACAATGAGCAGTTCTTC	CASRRGGTLSYNEQFF